The 27 T cell receptor beta chains given below trace back to one sample, sequenced in a study of OX40 agonist ivuxolimab in advanced cancers. Assay used: immunoSEQ multiplex PCR; TCRdb lists only in-frame clones, some missing. The data contain 55,000 to 90,000 clones, almost 90% of them singletons. Sequences were derived from CD4+ or CD8+ T cells sorted from blood, sampled in a trial of the OX40 agonist ivuxolimab. These receptors came from an adult with an advanced solid tumor such as melanoma, head and neck, liver or kidney cancer.

The gene calls are TRBV19 and TRBJ1-1; D gene ambiguous. The CDR3 is 12 amino acids. V dropped 5 bases and J dropped 3 bases, with 7 bases sitting between them. Germline V gene lookup returns CDR1 LNHDA and CDR2 SQIVND (reference sequence). The CDR3 bases are TGTGCCAGTAGTCTGCAGGACACTGAAGCTTTCTTT. Translation: CASSLQDTEAFF.

This clone showed up just once. V is TRBV6-5 and J is TRBJ1-4, with D uncertain. The V gene lost 6 bases and the J gene lost 1 base, with 12 bases spanning the gap. CDR1 is MNHEY and CDR2 is SVGAGI in the germline V gene. The CDR3 contains 15 residues. The CDR3 DNA reads TGTGCCAGCAGCCAACCCGGAGGAACTAATGAAAAACTGTTTTTT. It translates to CASSQPGGTNEKLFF.

This clone has a single count. The chain links TRBV7-2 to TRBJ1-4, with D perhaps TRBD1 (6 bases). The CDR3 has 18 residues. Germline lookup yields CDR1 SGHTA and CDR2 FQGNSA. Trimming shortened V by 0 bases and J by 7 bases, and 21 bases separated the two germline ends. The CDR3: CASSLASFAGVYGEKLFF. DNA of the CDR3: TGTGCCAGCAGCTTAGCGTCGTTCGCAGGGGTTTATGGTGAAAAACTGTTTTTT.

This rearrangement joins TRBV30 to TRBJ1-2; the D is unclear. Germline CDR1 and CDR2: GTSNPN and SVGIG (reference sequence). Trimming pared 0 bases from V and 5 bases from J, leaving 4 bases between. CDR3 length: 11 amino acids. Written as DNA, the CDR3 is TGTGCCTGGAGTGTAGTATATGGCTACACCTTC. As protein: CAWSVVYGYTF.

V usage is TRBV28 and J usage is TRBJ2-4, with 9 bases identical to TRBD1. This CDR3 has 15 residues. The V gene's germline CDR1 is MDHEN and CDR2 SYDVKM. J gave up 0 bases and V 3 bases, and 0 bases lay outside the gene matches. The CDR3 is CASSLDRGAKNIQYF. The CDR3 DNA reads TGTGCCAGCAGTTTGGACAGGGGAGCCAAAAACATTCAGTACTTC.

The gene calls are TRBV29-1 and TRBJ2-5, with 10 bases matching TRBD1. In germline, CDR1 is SQVTM, CDR2 ANQGSEA. The CDR3 loop spans 14 amino acids. V lost 4 bases and J lost 5; bases outside the gene matches: 7. The CDR3 loop is CSVGTRQGAETQYF. The CDR3 region has the DNA TGCAGCGTTGGGACTCGACAGGGGGCCGAGACCCAGTACTTC.

The V call is TRBV9, the J call TRBJ1-5; possible D gene TRBD1, 6 bases. The CDR3 runs 17 residues. V dropped 0 bases and J dropped 6 bases, with 19 bases sitting between them. The germline CDR1 and CDR2 sequences are SGDLS and YYNGEE. CDR3 region: CASSVVVLGGACQPQHF. The CDR3 bases are TGTGCCAGCAGCGTAGTAGTCTTGGGGGGCGCCTGTCAGCCCCAGCATTTT. Together with reference TRBV9 and TRBJ1-5, the CDR3 gives the full variable domain: DSGVTQTPKHLITATGQRVTLRCSPRSGDLSVYWYQQSLDQGLQFLIQYYNGEERAKGNILERFSAQQFPDLHSELNLSSLELGDSALYFCASSVVVLGGACQPQHFGDGTRLSIL.

The J gene is TRBJ2-2, the V gene TRBV11-2, with unresolved D. CDR1 is SGHAT, CDR2 FQNNGV, per germline. The ends were cut back, 5 bases at V and 3 bases at J, with 7 bases in the middle. The CDR3 has 13 amino acids. CDR3 sequence: CASSRSDTGELFF. The CDR3 DNA follows: TGTGCCAGCAGCCGTAGTGACACCGGGGAGCTGTTTTTT.

The rearrangement links TRBV23-1 to TRBJ2-5; TRBD1 matches at 9 bases. TRBV23-1 falls under the ORF class, with uncertain function. The V segment lost 0 bases and the J segment 2 bases; nucleotides outside the gene matches: 16. This CDR3 region has 20 residues. As DNA, the CDR3 is TGCGCCAGCAGTCAATCAAGATCCCACAGGGGGCGGATTGCACAAGAGACCCAGTACTTC. Translated: CASSQSRSHRGRIAQETQYF.

The rearrangement uses TRBV28 and TRBJ1-2; no clear D. Germline CDR1 reads MDHEN; CDR2 reads SYDVKM. The CDR3 spans 11 residues. V was pared by 8 bases and J by 6 bases, with 10 bases between. CDR3 loop: CASGTRDGYTF. In DNA, the CDR3 is TGTGCCAGCGGCACACGGGATGGCTACACCTTC.

The chain employs TRBV7-2 and TRBJ1-2; maybe TRBD1 (5 bases). The CDR3 totals 18 residues. Trimming left V 1 base short and J 1 base short, with 19 bases between. Looked up from germline, CDR1 is SGHTA and CDR2 is FQGNSA. CDR3 in DNA: TGTGCCAGCAGCTTAGTGGGGGGAACGATACTATTTAACTATGGCTACACCTTC. Translating it yields CASSLVGGTILFNYGYTF.

In its sample, this clone was seen once. The chain joins TRBV2 to TRBJ2-6, with D unresolved. CDR1 and CDR2 (germline): SNHLY, FYNNEI. This CDR3 contains 15 residues. The ends were cut back, 2 bases at V and 4 bases at J, with 9 bases in the middle. CDR3 nucleotide sequence: TGTGCCAGCAGTGAACGGCAGGCAGGGGCCAACGTCCTGACTTTC. This gives the protein CASSERQAGANVLTF.

The chain joins TRBV1 to TRBJ1-6. TRBV1 is tagged as a pseudogene. The CDR3 sequence is 18 residues long. The CDR3 protein is CTSSPRTWSPQSLVILHF. Here the CDR3 DNA reads TGCACCAGCAGCCCCCGGACCTGGAGCCCTCAGTCATTGGTCATCCTCCACTTT.

The chain recombines TRBV19 with TRBJ2-7; TRBD1 agrees at 7 bases. V was pared by 6 bases and J by 0 bases, with 2 bases of the junction left unmatched. From germline, CDR1 is LNHDA and CDR2 SQIVND (reference sequence). The CDR3 contains 13 residues. The CDR3 DNA sequence: TGTGCCAGTAGAAGACAGGGCTCCTACGAGCAGTACTTC. It codes for CASRRQGSYEQYF.

This sequence joins TRBV28 and TRBJ1-3; no clear D. This CDR3 comprises 12 residues. V lost 7 bases and J lost 4, with 8 bases in between. Germline CDR1 is MDHEN and CDR2 is SYDVKM. As DNA, the CDR3 is TGTGCCAGCACCAGGCGGGGAAACACCATATATTTT. Amino acid sequence: CASTRRGNTIYF.

Details on this clone: Other DNA sequences in the sample encode the same CDR3. J is TRBJ2-2 and V is TRBV28; D is unresolved. V was clipped by 6 bases and J by 4 bases, with 9 bases between them. This CDR3 is 13 amino acids long. Germline lookup yields CDR1 MDHEN and CDR2 SYDVKM. This CDR3 is CASSPRPTGELFF. For the CDR3, the DNA is TGTGCCAGCAGCCCTAGGCCCACCGGGGAGCTGTTTTTT. The complete variable domain, with remaining parts taken from reference TRBV28 and TRBJ2-2, reads DVKVTQSSRYLVKRTGEKVFLECVQDMDHENMFWYRQDPGLGLRLIYFSYDVKMKEKGDIPEGYSVSREKKERFSLILESASTNQTSMYLCASSPRPTGELFFGEGSRLTVL.

The rearrangement joins TRBV6-5 to TRBJ2-7; either TRBD1 or TRBD2 may fit D (5 bases each). V lost 9 bases and J lost 2, with 8 bases in between. From germline, CDR1 is MNHEY and CDR2 SVGAGI. The CDR3 covers 11 residues. The DNA of the CDR3 is TGTGCCAGTATGGGGGCCTACGAGCAGTACTTC. Protein product: CASMGAYEQYF.

This clone showed up just a few times. The chain is built from TRBV6-1 and TRBJ1-2; D is perhaps TRBD1 (5 bases). This CDR3 has 13 residues. From germline, CDR1 is MNHNS and CDR2 SASEGT. The V gene lost 8 bases and the J gene lost 2 bases, with 12 bases spanning the gap. The CDR3 here is CASCLTANYGYTF. The CDR3, as DNA: TGTGCCAGCTGCTTGACAGCAAACTATGGCTACACCTTC.

This CDR3 is CASSVGRSGANVLTF. The CDR3 DNA reads as TGTGCCAGCAGCGTAGGCCGCTCTGGGGCCAACGTCCTGACTTTC. The genes are TRBV9 and TRBJ2-6, with D unclear. The V and J ends lost 0 bases and 0 bases respectively, with 4 bases between them. CDR1 and CDR2 (germline): SGDLS, YYNGEE. The length of the CDR3 is 15 residues. Filled out from reference TRBV9 and TRBJ2-6, the complete variable domain reads DSGVTQTPKHLITATGQRVTLRCSPRSGDLSVYWYQQSLDQGLQFLIQYYNGEERAKGNILERFSAQQFPDLHSELNLSSLELGDSALYFCASSVGRSGANVLTFGAGSRLTVL.

The chain links TRBV18 to TRBJ2-3; 10 bases fit TRBD2. Unmatched junction bases numbered 5, after V lost 2 bases and J lost 6 bases. This CDR3 has 15 residues. CDR1 is KGHSH, CDR2 LQKENI, per germline. CDR3 residues: CASSPSGGAGDTQYF. CDR3 in DNA: TGTGCCAGCTCACCAAGCGGGGGGGCCGGCGATACGCAGTATTTT.

The chain has TRBV5-5 and TRBJ2-7; D may be TRBD2 (6 bases). V shed 0 bases and J shed 2 bases, with 9 bases lying between them. Germline V gives CDR1 SGHKS, CDR2 YYEKEE (reference sequence). This CDR3 is 14 amino acids long. The CDR3 loop reads CASSLDAGTYEQYF. Written as DNA, the CDR3 is TGTGCCAGCAGCTTGGATGCGGGGACCTACGAGCAGTACTTC.

Written as DNA, the CDR3 is TGTGCCAGCACCCGGCCGGGACTAGCGGACACAGATACGCAGTATTTT. Protein: CASTRPGLADTDTQYF. The chain is built from TRBV2 and TRBJ2-3, with 11 positions matching TRBD2. The CDR3 sequence is 16 residues long. Per germline, CDR1 SNHLY and CDR2 FYNNEI. V was pared by 7 bases and J by 2 bases, with 8 bases of the junction left unmatched.

This sequence joins TRBV5-5 and TRBJ1-1; D uncertain. This CDR3 contains 13 residues. Looked up from germline, CDR1 is SGHKS and CDR2 is YYEKEE (reference sequence). The ends were cut back, 0 bases at V and 6 bases at J, with 9 bases in the middle. Written as DNA, the CDR3 is TGTGCCAGCAGCTTGGATCGGGCGCCTGAAGCTTTCTTT. It codes for CASSLDRAPEAFF. The whole variable domain, remainder taken from reference TRBV5-5 and TRBJ1-1, is DAGVTQSPTHLIKTRGQQVTLRCSPISGHKSVSWYQQVLGQGPQFIFQYYEKEERGRGNFPDRFSARQFPNYSSELNVNALLLGDSALYLCASSLDRAPEAFFGQGTRLTVV.

V and J are TRBV25-1 and TRBJ1-1; unclear D gene. CDR1 is MGHDK, CDR2 SYGVNS, per germline. V lost 7 bases and J lost 5, with 11 bases in between. The CDR3 loop spans 12 amino acids. The CDR3 region is CASTSLGTEAFF. CDR3 nucleotide sequence: TGTGCCAGCACTTCCCTAGGAACTGAAGCTTTCTTT.

The gene calls are TRBV7-2 and TRBJ2-7; D not certain. The length of the CDR3 is 15 residues. Germline V gene data show CDR1 as SGHTA and CDR2 as FQGNSA. V dropped 4 bases and J dropped 2 bases, with 15 bases sitting between them. CDR3 nucleotide sequence: TGTGCCAGCAGCTCCCTACCGGGCCACACCTACGAGCAGTACTTC. This translates into CASSSLPGHTYEQYF. The full variable domain, its missing parts supplied by reference TRBV7-2 and TRBJ2-7, is GAGVSQSPSNKVTEKGKDVELRCDPISGHTALYWYRQSLGQGLEFLIYFQGNSAPDKSGLPSDRFSAERTGGSVSTLTIQRTQQEDSAVYLCASSSLPGHTYEQYFGPGTRLTVT.

V usage is TRBV28 and J usage is TRBJ2-3, with D perhaps matching TRBD1 or TRBD2 (5 bases each). This CDR3 comprises 18 residues. The germline V and J ends were trimmed by 4 bases and 4 bases, with 24 bases remaining between them. CDR1 and CDR2 (germline): MDHEN, SYDVKM. The chain's CDR3 is CASSSSHPFWGWSDTQYF. CDR3 sequence (DNA): TGTGCCAGCAGTTCATCACATCCGTTTTGGGGGTGGTCAGATACGCAGTATTTT.

This chain links TRBV6-5 with TRBJ1-1; D is ambiguous. The V end lost 5 bases, the J end lost 1 base, and 11 bases lay between the germline ends. Germline CDR1 MNHEY, CDR2 SVGAGI. This CDR3 region has 14 residues. The CDR3 coding sequence is TGTGCCAGCAGTGACTACTTCCCGAACACTGAAGCTTTCTTT. Translated, it gives CASSDYFPNTEAFF.